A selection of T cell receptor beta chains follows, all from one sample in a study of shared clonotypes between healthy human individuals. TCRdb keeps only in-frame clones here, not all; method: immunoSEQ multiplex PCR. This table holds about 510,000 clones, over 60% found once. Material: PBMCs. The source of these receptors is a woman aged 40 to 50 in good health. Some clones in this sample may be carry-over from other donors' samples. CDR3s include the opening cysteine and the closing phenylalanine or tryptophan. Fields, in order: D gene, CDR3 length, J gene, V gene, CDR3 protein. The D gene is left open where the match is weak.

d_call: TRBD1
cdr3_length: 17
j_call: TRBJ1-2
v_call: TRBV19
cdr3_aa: CASSVRDREAFGYGYTF

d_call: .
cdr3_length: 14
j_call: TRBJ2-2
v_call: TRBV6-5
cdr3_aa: CASSVRRGTGELFF

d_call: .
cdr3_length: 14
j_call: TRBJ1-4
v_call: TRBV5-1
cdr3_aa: CASSFGAVNEKLFF

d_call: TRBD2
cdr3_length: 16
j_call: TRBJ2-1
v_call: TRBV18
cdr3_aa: CASSLAGTSGRHEQFF

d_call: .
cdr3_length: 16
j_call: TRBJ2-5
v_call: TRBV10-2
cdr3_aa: CASSEASPEGGETQYF

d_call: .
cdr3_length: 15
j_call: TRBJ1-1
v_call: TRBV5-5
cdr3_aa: CASSLPRVGYTEAFF

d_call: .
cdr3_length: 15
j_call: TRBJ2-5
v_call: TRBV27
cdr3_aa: CASSSRQLSQETQYF

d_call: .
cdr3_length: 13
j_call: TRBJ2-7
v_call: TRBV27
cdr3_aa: CASSLSGSYEQYF

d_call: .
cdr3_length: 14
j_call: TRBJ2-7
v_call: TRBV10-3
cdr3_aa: CAISVGAGSNEQYF

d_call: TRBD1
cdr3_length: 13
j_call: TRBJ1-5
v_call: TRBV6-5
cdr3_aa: CASSTGGRQPQHF

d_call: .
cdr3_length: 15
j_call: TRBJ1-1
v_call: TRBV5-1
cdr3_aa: CASSSGHGVNTEAFF

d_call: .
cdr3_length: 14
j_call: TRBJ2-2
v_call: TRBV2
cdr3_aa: CASSALFHGGELFF

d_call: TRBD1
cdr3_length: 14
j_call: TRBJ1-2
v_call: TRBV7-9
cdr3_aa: CASSRQGAASGYTF

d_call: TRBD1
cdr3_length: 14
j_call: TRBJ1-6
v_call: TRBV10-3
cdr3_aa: CAISPGQVDSPLHF

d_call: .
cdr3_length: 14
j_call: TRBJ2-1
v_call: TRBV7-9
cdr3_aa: CASSLDGREDEQFF

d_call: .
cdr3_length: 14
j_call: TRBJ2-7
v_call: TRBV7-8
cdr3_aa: CASSPLQVSYEQYF

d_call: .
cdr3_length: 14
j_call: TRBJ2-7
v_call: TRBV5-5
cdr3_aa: CASSTSGPHYEQYF

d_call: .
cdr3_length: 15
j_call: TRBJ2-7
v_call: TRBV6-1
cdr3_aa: CASSEVGRNSYEQYF

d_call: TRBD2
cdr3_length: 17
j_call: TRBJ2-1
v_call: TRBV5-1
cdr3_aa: CASSLALTSGRRYEQFF

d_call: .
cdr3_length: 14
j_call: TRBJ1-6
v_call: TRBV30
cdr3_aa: CAWNGGRDNSPLHF

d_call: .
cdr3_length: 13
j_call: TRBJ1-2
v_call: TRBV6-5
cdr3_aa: CASSGGGGRGYTF

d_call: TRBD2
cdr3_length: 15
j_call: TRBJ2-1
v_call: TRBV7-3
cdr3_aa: CASSSSGAAYNEQFF

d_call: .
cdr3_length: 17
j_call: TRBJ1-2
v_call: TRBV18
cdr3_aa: CASSPRGTLVLDYGYTF

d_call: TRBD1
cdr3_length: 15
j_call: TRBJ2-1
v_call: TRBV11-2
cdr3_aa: CASSLSGGSHNEQFF

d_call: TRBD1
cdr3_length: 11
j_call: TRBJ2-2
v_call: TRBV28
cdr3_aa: CALKGGRELFF

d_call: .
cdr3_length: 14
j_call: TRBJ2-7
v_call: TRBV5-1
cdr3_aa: CASKKGGVWDEQYF

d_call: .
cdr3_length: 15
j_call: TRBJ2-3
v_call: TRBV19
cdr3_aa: CASSIQRSPTDTQYF

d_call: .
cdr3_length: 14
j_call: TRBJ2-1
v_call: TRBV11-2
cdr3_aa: CASSFTSNAGEQFF

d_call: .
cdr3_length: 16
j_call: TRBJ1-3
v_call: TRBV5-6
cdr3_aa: CASSLIAGASGNTIYF

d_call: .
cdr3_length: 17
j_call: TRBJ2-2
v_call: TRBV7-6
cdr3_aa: CASSANAGARNTGELFF

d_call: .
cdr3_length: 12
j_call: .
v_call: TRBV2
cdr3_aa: CASSRDPYEQYF

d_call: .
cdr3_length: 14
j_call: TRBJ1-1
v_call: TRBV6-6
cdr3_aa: CASSYEQLNTEAFF

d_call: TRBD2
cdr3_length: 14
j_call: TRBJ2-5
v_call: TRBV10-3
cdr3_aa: CATRTSGAQETQYF

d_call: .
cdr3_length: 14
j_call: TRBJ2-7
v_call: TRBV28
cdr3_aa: CASRSAGTLGEQYF

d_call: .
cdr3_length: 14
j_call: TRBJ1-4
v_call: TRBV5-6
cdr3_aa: CASSLFQGDEKLFF

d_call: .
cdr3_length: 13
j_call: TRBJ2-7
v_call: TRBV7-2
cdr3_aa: CASSGRHSYEQYF